The 11 T cell receptor beta chains below were found in one sample sequenced in a study of response to subunit inactivated influenza vaccine. TCRdb re-analysed the RT-PCR reads in MiXCR, keeping a single row per CDR3 protein. The table lists roughly 630,000 distinct CDR3 sequences, less than 15% of them singletons. The sample was PBMCs from blood, taken 14 to 15 days before vaccination. The receptors were sampled from a man between 45 and 60 years old who received an inactivated influenza vaccine.

This clonotype was observed many times. This chain connects TRBV12-3 or TRBV12-4 to TRBJ1-5; weak D call: TRBD1 (5 bases). The CDR3 spans 15 residues. Trimming removed 0 bases at V and 3 bases at J, with 9 bases between. DNA for the CDR3: TGTGCCAGCAGTTTAGCCGGACATAACAATCAGCCCCAGCATTTT. Translating it yields CASSLAGHNNQPQHF.

The chain carries TRBV12-3 or TRBV12-4 and TRBJ1-4, with a tentative D call TRBD1 (5 bases). The V end lost 6 bases, the J end lost 8 bases, and 10 bases lay between the germline ends. The CDR3 is 12 residues long. The CDR3 coding sequence is TGTGCCAGCAGCCGGGGGGGAGAAAAACTGTTTTTT. Its translation: CASSRGGEKLFF.

This clonotype was observed a few times. The rearrangement uses TRBV11-1 and TRBJ2-3; 8 bases agree with TRBD2. The CDR3 has 18 residues. Germline trimming cut 1 base from V and 2 bases from J; bases unmatched to any gene: 11. Looked up from germline, CDR1 is SGHAT and CDR2 is FQDESV (reference sequence). The CDR3 reads CASSLESGGSIATDTQYF. CDR3 nucleotide sequence: TGTGCCAGCAGCTTAGAGAGCGGGGGCTCTATAGCCACAGATACGCAGTATTTT.

This clonotype was seen a handful of times. The gene calls are TRBV6-1 and TRBJ1-2; the D is unclear. This CDR3 is built from 15 residues. CDR1 is MNHNS, CDR2 SASEGT, per germline. V lost 5 bases to trimming and J lost 0 bases, with 13 bases between them. The CDR3 spells CASSREGNSNYGYTF. DNA for the CDR3: TGTGCCAGCAGTCGTGAGGGAAATTCTAACTATGGCTACACCTTC.

The sample holds many counts of this clonotype. This rearrangement joins TRBV2 to TRBJ2-3; D uncertain. V was clipped by 2 bases and J by 5 bases, with 11 bases between them. Germline V gene sequence: CDR1 SNHLY, CDR2 FYNNEI. The CDR3 is 14 residues long. The CDR3 nucleotides are TGTGCCAGCAGTGAAATACTACTGGGAGATACGCAGTATTTT. This translates into CASSEILLGDTQYF. Supplemented by reference TRBV2 and TRBJ2-3, the full variable domain reads EPEVTQTPSHQVTQMGQEVILRCVPISNHLYFYWYRQILGQKVEFLVSFYNNEISEKSEIFDDQFSVERPDGSNFTLKIRSTKLEDSAMYFCASSEILLGDTQYFGPGTRLTVL.

The table lists this clonotype with many counts. The rearrangement uses TRBV12-3 or TRBV12-4 and TRBJ2-7; D uncertain. The CDR3 runs to 12 residues. Trimming shortened V by 2 bases and J by 3 bases, and 5 bases separated the two germline ends. The chain's CDR3 is CASSLSGYEQYF. The CDR3 nucleotides read TGTGCCAGCAGTTTATCAGGCTACGAGCAGTACTTC.

The chain employs TRBV6-1 and TRBJ1-1; possible D gene TRBD1, 5 bases. Germline CDR1 reads MNHNS; CDR2 reads SASEGT. The V end lost 4 bases, the J end lost 3 bases, and 12 bases lay between the germline ends. The CDR3 totals 14 residues. The CDR3 coding sequence is TGTGCCAGCAGTGCAGGGCGGTTGGACACTGAAGCTTTCTTT. This gives the protein CASSAGRLDTEAFF.

This clonotype turned up a few times. The V gene is TRBV20-1, the J gene TRBJ2-7; possibly TRBD1 or TRBD2 for D (5 bases each). V dropped 6 bases and J dropped 2 bases, with 14 bases sitting between them. The CDR3 consists of 13 residues. Germline values: CDR1 DFQATT, CDR2 SNEGSKA (reference sequence). Here the CDR3 reads CSAQKEGTYEQYF. The CDR3 DNA reads TGCAGTGCCCAAAAAGAGGGGACCTACGAGCAGTACTTC.

This clonotype showed up just a few times. This chain joins TRBV15 and TRBJ1-4, with D unclear. The CDR3 extends over 13 amino acids. From germline, CDR1 is LNHNV and CDR2 YYDKDF (reference sequence). V shed 1 base and J shed 8 bases, with 8 bases lying between them. Here the CDR3 reads CATSRGMREKLFF. The DNA for the CDR3 is TGTGCCACCAGCAGAGGGATGAGGGAAAAACTGTTTTTT.

This clonotype was seen a handful of times. The chain uses TRBV2 and TRBJ1-1; a weak D match, TRBD1 (6 bases). The germline gives CDR1 SNHLY, CDR2 FYNNEI. With 3 bases removed from V and 7 bases from J, the gap between germline ends came to 9 bases. The length of the CDR3 is 12 residues. The chain's CDR3 is CASSEEGGEAFF. In DNA, the CDR3 is TGTGCCAGCAGTGAGGAGGGGGGTGAAGCTTTCTTT.

The J gene is TRBJ1-5, the V gene TRBV12-3 or TRBV12-4; no definite D call. Trimming left V 7 bases short and J 4 bases short, with 14 bases between. This CDR3 is built from 14 residues. CDR3 DNA sequence: TGTGCCAGCACTTTCACAACGGGAAATCAGCCCCAGCATTTT. Translation: CASTFTTGNQPQHF.